The 5 T cell receptor beta chains below all came from one sample that was sequenced in a study of shared clonotypes between healthy human individuals. Sequencing used immunoSEQ multiplex PCR; TCRdb keeps in-frame clones, though not all of them. The profile shows a few million clones, 92% of them singletons. What was sequenced was naive CD4+ T cells from PBMCs. The subset denotes: CD45RA+ positively selected. These receptors were obtained from a man aged 18 to 29 in good health. Some clones in this sample may be carry-over from other donors' samples.

The CDR3 nucleotides are TGCGCCAGCAGCTTGGAGGGACGGCCTGGAAACACCATATATTTT. Translating it yields CASSLEGRPGNTIYF. The chain combines TRBV5-1 with TRBJ1-3; D perhaps matches TRBD1 (5 bases). This CDR3 contains 15 residues. V lost 0 bases to trimming and J lost 2 bases, with 9 bases between them. From germline, CDR1 is SGHRS and CDR2 YFSETQ.

The DNA for the CDR3 is TGTGCCACACGGATGGGACAGGGCGGAGGAGAGACCCAGTACTTC. Translated: CATRMGQGGGETQYF. The rearrangement joins TRBV15 to TRBJ2-5; 9 bases are a match to TRBD1. V lost 9 bases to trimming and J lost 4 bases; unmatched junction nucleotides: 12. From germline, CDR1 is LNHNV and CDR2 YYDKDF (reference sequence). The CDR3 is 15 amino acids.

The chain has TRBV14 and TRBJ2-7; TRBD2 aligns across 14 bases. Germline V gives CDR1 SGHDN, CDR2 FVKESK. Trimming removed 3 bases from V and 6 bases from J; junction bases left unmatched: 13. This CDR3 spans 18 amino acids. This CDR3 is CASSHPSPTSGRAREQYF. As DNA, the CDR3 is TGTGCCAGCAGCCATCCTTCCCCGACTAGCGGGAGGGCCCGCGAGCAGTACTTC.

This sequence joins TRBV6-1 and TRBJ1-2; D unresolved. The V gene's germline CDR1 is MNHNS and CDR2 SASEGT. Trimming pared 3 bases from V and 4 bases from J, leaving 12 bases between. The CDR3 has 14 amino acids. CDR3 amino acids: CASSEEIGGYGYTF. In DNA form, the CDR3 reads TGTGCCAGCAGTGAGGAGATTGGAGGCTATGGCTACACCTTC.

The chain uses TRBV6-1 and TRBJ2-7; D is possibly TRBD1 or TRBD2 (5 bases each). Germline CDR1 is MNHNS and CDR2 is SASEGT. The CDR3 length is 15 residues. V was trimmed by 4 bases and J by 7 bases, leaving 20 bases between them. In nucleotides, the CDR3 is TGTGCCAGCAGTGGGATGCCGGCAGGGCCGGGAGAGCAGTACTTC. It is translated as CASSGMPAGPGEQYF.